The 8 T cell receptor beta chains presented below share a single source sample, sequenced in a study of blood T cell repertoires in COVID-19. Data came from immunoSEQ multiplex PCR; TCRdb stores just in-frame clones and leaves some out. In the table there are 130,000 to 150,000 clones, around 87% of which are singletons. The material sequenced was PBMCs or T cells enriched from blood (not recorded which). These receptors were collected from a man in his fifties or sixties who had recovered from COVID-19.

The chain links TRBV19 to TRBJ2-1, with 11 bases that match TRBD2. V lost 5 bases and J lost 6; bases outside the gene matches: 15. The CDR3 spans 18 residues. Germline loops: CDR1 LNHDA, CDR2 SQIVND (reference sequence). The CDR3 here is CASSFGTSGADWGNEQFF. CDR3 nucleotides: TGTGCCAGTAGTTTCGGGACTAGCGGAGCCGACTGGGGCAATGAGCAGTTCTTC.

The chain couples TRBV6-4 to TRBJ2-7, with D possibly TRBD2 on 5 matching bases. The CDR3 loop spans 13 amino acids. Between the trimmed V and J ends, which lost 4 bases and 4 bases, there was a span of 11 bases. The V gene's germline CDR1 is MRHNA and CDR2 SNTAGT. As DNA, the CDR3 is TGTGCCAGCAGTGTCGGGGTGGATTACGAGCAGTACTTC. Amino acids: CASSVGVDYEQYF.

The CDR3 DNA sequence: TGCGCCAGCAGCCAAGATGGGAGACCCTACGAGCAGTACTTC. Its protein product is CASSQDGRPYEQYF. The chain links TRBV4-1 to TRBJ2-7, with a tentative D call TRBD2 (5 bases). The CDR3 totals 14 residues. CDR1 is MGHRA and CDR2 is YSYEKL in the germline V gene. Trimming shortened V by 0 bases and J by 2 bases, and 8 bases separated the two germline ends.

This sequence joins TRBV29-1 and TRBJ2-7; D possibly corresponds to TRBD1 (6 bases). The V gene lost 7 bases and the J gene lost 1 base, with 14 bases spanning the gap. The CDR3 covers 13 residues. Germline values: CDR1 SQVTM, CDR2 ANQGSEA. In nucleotides, the CDR3 is TGCAGCGCTAGGGGGTGGGAGTCCTACGAGCAGTACTTC. It codes for CSARGWESYEQYF.

A single count supports this clone. The chain employs TRBV18 and TRBJ1-1, with TRBD1 matching over 7 bases. V shed 5 bases and J 3 bases; nucleotides not matched to a gene: 3. Germline values: CDR1 KGHSH, CDR2 LQKENI. The CDR3 extends over 13 amino acids. The CDR3 sequence is CASSVGQDTEAFF. CDR3 coding DNA: TGTGCCAGCTCAGTTGGACAGGACACTGAAGCTTTCTTT.

V gene TRBV7-9 combines with J gene TRBJ1-1; D remains unclear. Between the trimmed V and J ends, which lost 5 bases and 10 bases, there was a span of 14 bases. The germline CDR1 and CDR2 sequences are SEHNR and FQNEAQ (reference sequence). This CDR3 region has 12 residues. CDR3 loop: CASSPLRRGAFF. The CDR3 region has the DNA TGTGCCAGCAGCCCTTTACGCCGAGGAGCTTTCTTT.

The chain links TRBV28 to TRBJ1-2; TRBD1 matches 9 bases. Losses at the gene ends were 4 bases for V and 4 bases for J; bases not matched to a gene: 10. The CDR3 is 16 amino acids. From germline, CDR1 is MDHEN and CDR2 SYDVKM. In nucleotides, the CDR3 is TGTGCCAGCAGTTCCCCAACAGGGGGCTACGGCTATGGCTACACCTTC. Translation: CASSSPTGGYGYGYTF.

This clone showed up just once. The chain carries TRBV4-1 and TRBJ1-6, with 10 bases lining up with TRBD1. This CDR3 contains 17 residues. CDR1 and CDR2 (germline): MGHRA, YSYEKL. Trimming removed 1 base from V and 9 bases from J; junction bases left unmatched: 9. CDR3 residues: CASSQGTGGSYGSPLHF. CDR3 sequence (DNA): TGCGCCAGCAGCCAAGGGACAGGGGGTTCGTATGGTTCACCCCTCCACTTT.